This T cell receptor beta chain was retrieved from a study of CD8 T cells in Susac syndrome. Trimming stripped 2 bases from V and 7 bases from J, with 12 bases between. The CDR3 totals 15 residues. Germline values: CDR1 SGHVS, CDR2 FNYEAQ. With random hexamers, about 0.45 to 1 ug RNA was reverse transcribed. Across 54 Vbeta and 13 Jbeta, TCR beta CDR3 was amplified with immunoSEQ multiplex PCR. One entry per CDR3 protein results from TCRdb running MiXCR on the immunoSEQ multiplex PCR reads. Altogether roughly 75,000 distinct CDR3 sequences are present, roughly 93% being singletons, with the ten largest covering over 0.12%. Negative isolation yielded CD4+ and CD8+ T cells, and FACS enriched TEMRA cells.

The sequence came from a human donor with Susac syndrome. Specimen: CD4+ T cells from PBMCs. The chain has TRBV7-6 and TRBJ1-6; weak D call: TRBD1 (5 bases). The DNA of the CDR3 is TGTGCCAGCAGCTTAAGAGGGGATGGGAATTCACCCCTCCACTTT. Translated: CASSLRGDGNSPLHF.